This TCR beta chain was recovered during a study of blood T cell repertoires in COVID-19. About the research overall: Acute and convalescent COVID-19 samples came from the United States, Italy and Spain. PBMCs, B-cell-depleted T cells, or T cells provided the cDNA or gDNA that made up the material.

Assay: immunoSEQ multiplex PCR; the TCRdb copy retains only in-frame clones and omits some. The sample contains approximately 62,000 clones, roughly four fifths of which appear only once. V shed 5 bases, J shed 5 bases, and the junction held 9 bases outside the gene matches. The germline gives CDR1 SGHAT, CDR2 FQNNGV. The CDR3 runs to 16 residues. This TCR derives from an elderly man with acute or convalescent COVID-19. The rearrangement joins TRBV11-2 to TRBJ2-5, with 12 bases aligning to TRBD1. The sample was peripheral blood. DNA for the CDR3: TGTGCCAGCAGCACCGGGGGGACAGGGGGCTATGAGACCCAGTACTTC. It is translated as CASSTGGTGGYETQYF.